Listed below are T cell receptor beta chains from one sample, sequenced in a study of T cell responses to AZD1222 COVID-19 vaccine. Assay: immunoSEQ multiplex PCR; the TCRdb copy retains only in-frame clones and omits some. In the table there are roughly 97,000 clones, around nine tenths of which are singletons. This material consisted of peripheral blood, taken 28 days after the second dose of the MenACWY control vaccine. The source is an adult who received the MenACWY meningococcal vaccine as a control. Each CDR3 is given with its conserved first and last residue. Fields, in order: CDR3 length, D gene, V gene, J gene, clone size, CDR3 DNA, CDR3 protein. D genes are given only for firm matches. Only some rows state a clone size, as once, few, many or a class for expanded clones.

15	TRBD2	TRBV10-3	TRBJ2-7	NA	TGTGCCATCAGGGCGACTAGCGGGGGGTACGGCGAGCAGTACTTC	CAIRATSGGYGEQYF
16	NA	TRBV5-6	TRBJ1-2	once	TGTGCCAGCAGCTTGGGGGGAGATACAGGCATCTATGGCTACACCTTC	CASSLGGDTGIYGYTF
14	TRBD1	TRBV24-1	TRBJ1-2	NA	TGTGCCACCAGTGATCAACAGGGGAACTATGGCTACACCTTC	CATSDQQGNYGYTF
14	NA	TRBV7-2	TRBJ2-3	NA	TGTGCCAGCAGCTTTAACAGGGGGGGAGATACGCAGTATTTT	CASSFNRGGDTQYF
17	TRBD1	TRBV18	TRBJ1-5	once	TGTGCCAGCTCACCGGGCAGGGGGTTTGTAGCGGATCAGCCCCAGCATTTT	CASSPGRGFVADQPQHF
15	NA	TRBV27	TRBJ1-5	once	TGTGCCAGCAGTTTAATGGCAGCTAGCAATCAGCCCCAGCATTTT	CASSLMAASNQPQHF
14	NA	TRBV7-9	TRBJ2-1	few	TGTGCCAGCAGCCCGCCGACAGGCCTCAATGAGCAGTTCTTC	CASSPPTGLNEQFF
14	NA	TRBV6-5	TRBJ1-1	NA	TGTGCCAGCTACCCCGACGGGGGGAACACTGAAGCTTTCTTT	CASYPDGGNTEAFF
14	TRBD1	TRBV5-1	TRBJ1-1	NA	TGCGCCAGCAGCCCGGGACAGGCGAACACTGAAGCTTTCTTT	CASSPGQANTEAFF
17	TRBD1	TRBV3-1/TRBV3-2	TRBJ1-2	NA	TGTGCCAGCAGCCAGCGAGGCAGGGGGCGATTAGACTATGGCTACACCTTC	CASSQRGRGRLDYGYTF
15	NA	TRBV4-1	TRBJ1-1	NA	TGCGCCAGCAGCCCAACCGGGTCGTGGGGCACTGAAGCTTTCTTT	CASSPTGSWGTEAFF
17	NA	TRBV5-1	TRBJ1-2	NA	TGCGCCAGCAGCTCCCCCGGGGGGATTCCAGCTAACTATGGCTACACCTTC	CASSSPGGIPANYGYTF